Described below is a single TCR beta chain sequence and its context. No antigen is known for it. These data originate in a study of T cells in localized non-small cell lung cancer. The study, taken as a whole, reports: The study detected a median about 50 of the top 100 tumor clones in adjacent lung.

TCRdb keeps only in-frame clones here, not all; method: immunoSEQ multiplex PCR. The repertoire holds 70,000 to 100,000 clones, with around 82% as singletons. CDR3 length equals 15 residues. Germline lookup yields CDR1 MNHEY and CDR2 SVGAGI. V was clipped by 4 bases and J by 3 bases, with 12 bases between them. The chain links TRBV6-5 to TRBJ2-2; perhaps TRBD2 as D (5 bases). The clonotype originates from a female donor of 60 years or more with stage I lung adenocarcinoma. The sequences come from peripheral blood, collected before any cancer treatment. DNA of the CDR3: TGTGCCAGCAGTTTTAAGGCAGCGGACACCGGGGAGCTGTTTTTT. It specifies CASSFKAADTGELFF.